This T cell receptor beta chain was observed in a study of blood T cell repertoires in COVID-19. In the study overall: Whether acute or convalescent, the COVID-19 samples came from the United States, Italy and Spain. The analysed material was cDNA or gDNA that came from T cells, B-cell-depleted T cells, or PBMCs.

The CDR3 sequence is 15 residues long. Germline values: CDR1 SGDLS, CDR2 YYNGEE. J was trimmed by 1 base and V by 3 bases; bases with no gene match: 6. Per the study methods: Amplification of reference gene primers was used by the study to estimate nucleated cell counts. Data came from immunoSEQ multiplex PCR; TCRdb stores just in-frame clones and leaves some out. V and J calls and clone size follow that table, whereas D and trimming were derived from the DNA. The sample has over 250,000 clones, about 88% seen once. The receptor was derived from a man aged 55 to 70 who had recovered from COVID-19. The rearrangement joins TRBV9 to TRBJ2-7; TRBD2 matches at 8 bases. Sequenced material: peripheral blood. Written as DNA, the CDR3 is TGTGCCAGCAGCGGCACTAGCGGTGGTTCCTACGAGCAGTACTTC. It specifies CASSGTSGGSYEQYF.